The T cell receptor beta chain described here comes from a study of cytomegalovirus exposure and HLA in healthy donors (dated by TCRdb to 2016 to 2017). The study in broad terms: In an earlier analysis of 587 of the donors, under 300 Gb of sequence data and 90 million to 120 million unique TCR beta sequences from about 190 million T cells were reported. The study used immunosequencing to profile the T cell repertoires of approximately 630 subjects and linked those repertoires to cytomegalovirus serostatus. Genome-wide SNP genotypes for about 65% of the 666 donors were used in a later genetic analysis, which treated that subset as a discovery cohort. All discovery cohort repertoires had been generated using a single sequencing platform. Among roughly 400 genotyped donors of the cohort, an average of about 240,000 unique TCR beta nucleotide sequences were sequenced per donor, roughly 20% of them non-productive. Around 330 gigabases of sequencing data and roughly 81 million unique TCR sequences made up an early release that covered fewer than 650 HLA-typed donors. Rather than drawing on any new phenotypic data, the later analysis identified candidate immune exposures from TCR beta sequences and the way those sequences occurred across donors. A separate validation cohort of 100 to 150 different subjects was used in addition to the roughly 720-subject first cohort. Alongside the repertoire data, information on donor age, sex, ethnicity and CMV serostatus was compiled. Several DR-DQ haplotypes were handled as single units for association and clustering because linkage in the cohort was strong. The study was designed to test whether signatures of past pathogen exposure could be identified by cataloging public T cell receptors. HLA typing included class I and class II loci at four-digit resolution. In a later analysis, previously published TCR beta repertoires from some 640 donors were re-analyzed and high-resolution HLA genotyping was added so that TCR occurrence patterns could be studied. The study combined high-throughput TCR immunosequencing, statistical association of individual TCRs with disease status, and machine learning to predict cytomegalovirus infection status. Of the 398 genotyped donors, over 70% fell in the genetic ancestry cluster associated with self-reported Caucasian donors. In an earlier analysis of over 550 of the donors, high-throughput TCR beta sequencing was used to judge whether each TCR beta V gene segment behaved as functional or pseudogenic. The number of typed donors differed by locus: about 620-630 for A, B, C, DRB1 and DQB1; some 540 for DQA1; fewer than 610 for DPA1; and around 450 for DPB1.

In total, over 600 healthy bone marrow donors made up the cohort. At the time of sampling, all cohort members were nominally healthy, though unrecorded immune exposures were likely present. The donor tested CMV seronegative and was one of the 352 seronegative cohort members. Every donor gave a peripheral blood sample, and the peripheral blood mononuclear cells from that sample were used for TCR beta sequencing. The Qiagen DNeasy Blood Extraction Kit was used to extract genomic DNA from the blood cell samples. In the case of this clone: Its antigen is still unknown.

The library was generated by the immunoSEQ multiplex PCR assay. The multiplex PCR relied on a mix of 60 forward primers for TCR Vbeta segments and 13 reverse primers for TCR Jbeta segments. The CDR3 region of rearranged TCR beta genes was amplified from genomic DNA with a multiplex PCR assay. The Illumina HiSeq System was used to sequence the amplified TCR beta libraries as 87-base-pair reads. Per the original workflow: A later analysis counted about 80 million unique TCR beta chains across the 650 to 700 repertoires, and roughly 11 million of these chains were shared by at least two donors. A nearest-neighbor algorithm error-corrected the raw reads and collapsed the reads into unique sequences, merging closely related sequences to remove PCR and sequencing errors. V, D and J gene segments were assigned by aligning CDR3 sequences to IMGT reference sequences. For a sequence to be retained, a match of at least six nucleotides to both a V gene segment and a J gene segment was required. Rearrangements were called productive when the CDR3 lacked stop codons and stayed in frame with V and J; all others were non-productive. CDR3 was defined by IMGT convention, running from the second conserved V-encoded cysteine to the conserved J-encoded phenylalanine. The earlier analysis of 587 of the donors excluded sequences that lacked an unambiguous match to a single V gene segment. An earlier analysis of 450 to 650 of the donors called V segments functional above 56.7% productive rearrangements and segregating when the between-donor standard deviation exceeded 5%. To diagnose cytomegalovirus status from the catalog of TCR beta chain sequences, a statistical classification framework was built. In a later analysis, V and J genes were assigned by comparing TCR nucleotide sequences against IMGT/GENE-DB human TR gene sequences. In a later analysis, CDR3 sequences and most-parsimonious VDJ recombination scenarios were assigned using the TCRdist pipeline. In a later analysis, each TCR beta chain was defined by its CDR3 amino acid sequence together with its V-gene family, and reads lacking a unique V-gene family were excluded. A later analysis removed 592 highly shared, low-generation-probability nucleotide sequences to deal with suspected cross-contamination and a sequencing artifact. In a later analysis, a clonal expansion index was calculated for each public chain from normalized within-repertoire ranks of inferred template counts. A later analysis computed generation probabilities with a VDJ recombination model fitted to out-of-frame rearrangements, and checked the results against IGoR. In a later analysis, hypergeometric tests were used to score TCR-TCR, TCR-HLA and TCR-CMV co-occurrence, with a repertoire-size bias correction applied to TCR pairs. In a later analysis, false discovery rates were estimated by permuting HLA or CMV assignments 20 times. In a later analysis, co-occurring TCRs were grouped with DBSCAN, and TCRdist sequence similarity was added when clustering was performed within HLA-allele-positive subsets. Co-occurrence clustering excluded repertoires with fewer than 30,000 or more than 120,000 public chains, plus five with anomalous nucleotide sharing. TCRdb obtained this table from immuneACCESS and retained in-frame rearrangements with V and J assigned. These tables miss some clones; where compared with another copy, unresolved V genes account for less than half of the shortfall, and the remainder is unexplained. That table furnishes V, J and clone size, whereas the DNA furnished D and trimming. The table for this sample records 140,000 to 150,000 clones. Jointly, the top ten make up 0.8% to 1% of the sample.

Overall study results and their limits: For the cohort, immune exposure information was limited to CMV serostatus. In the study, some 180 TCR beta chains were listed as associated with cytomegalovirus. A later analysis reported that several top co-occurrence clusters appeared linked to parvovirus B19, influenza, CMV and Epstein-Barr virus. Across donors, most TCR sequences were observed very rarely, whereas some public TCRs were present in many individuals. Correlated functional status among segregating V segments might be attributable to linkage disequilibrium, but an unknown experimental factor could not be ruled out. According to a later analysis, TCR association rates differed among HLA loci, with DRB1 alleles showing the most associated TCRs and HLA-C alleles showing the fewest. A cluster of highly shared sequence variants was judged likely to be a technical artifact of the sequencing pipeline. In this cohort, only TCR beta chains were sequenced, and detectable features were limited by the absence of alpha or paired-chain data. When HLA alleles, especially DR and DQ, strongly co-occurred, attributing TCR associations to individual alleles was difficult. According to a later analysis, most CMV-associated TCR beta chains appeared to be HLA-restricted, and the HLA associations seemed to be driven largely by CMV exposure. Because counts were too low, some 17 rarely observed V segments, including chromosome 9 orphons, were excluded from the earlier analysis of under 650 of the donors. Because HLA typing was missing for some donors at each locus, association tests included only the typed subset. In vitro tests confirmed that a few of the cytomegalovirus-associated TCR beta chains recognize cytomegalovirus antigens. V-gene and J-gene trimming of TCR beta chains was associated with a missense DCLRE1C variant in a later genetic analysis, and the association was replicated in an independent cohort. Some IMGT-functional V segments, including TRBV6-2 and TRBV6-3, could not be distinguished by the 87-base-pair reads and were therefore excluded. In a later genetic analysis, fewer N-insertions in productive TCRs were reported among donors in an Asian-associated ancestry cluster than the 666-donor mean. A further reported finding was that TCR beta sequences accurately predicted the HLA-A and HLA-B alleles for most subjects in the first cohort. Cytomegalovirus status was reported to be diagnosed by the classifier with high specificity and sensitivity in both the original and validation cohorts. In a later analysis, around 17,000 TCR beta sequences were associated with specific HLA alleles at a false discovery rate of 0.05. An earlier analysis of around 540 of the donors showed that most TCR beta V segments appeared in productive rearrangements either about 90% or about 30% of the time, which broadly matched IMGT annotations. The authors suggested that the approach could potentially be extended to other disease states and immunological phenotypes. Presence/absence analyses assumed roughly uniform sequencing depth across donors, an assumption that may not hold. A later analysis found that HLA-associated TCR beta chains were more clonally expanded and had lower generation probabilities than equally common non-associated chains.

CDR1 is given as LNHNV and CDR2 as YYDKDF, both from the germline V gene (reference sequence). At the junction V is shortened by 0 bases and J by 4 bases, with 9 bases in between. The CDR3, cysteine through phenylalanine, is 14 amino acids long. The DNA shown is the 42-base CDR3, in frame from base 1. This TCR was recovered from a male donor in good health and CMV-seronegative. The chain was built from TRBV15 and TRBJ2-5; TRBD2 is a possible D gene, resting on 6 matching bases. Material: PBMCs. CDR3 region: CATSREEGGETQYF. The DNA sequence is as follows: TGTGCCACCAGCAGAGAGGAGGGCGGAGAGACCCAGTACTTC.